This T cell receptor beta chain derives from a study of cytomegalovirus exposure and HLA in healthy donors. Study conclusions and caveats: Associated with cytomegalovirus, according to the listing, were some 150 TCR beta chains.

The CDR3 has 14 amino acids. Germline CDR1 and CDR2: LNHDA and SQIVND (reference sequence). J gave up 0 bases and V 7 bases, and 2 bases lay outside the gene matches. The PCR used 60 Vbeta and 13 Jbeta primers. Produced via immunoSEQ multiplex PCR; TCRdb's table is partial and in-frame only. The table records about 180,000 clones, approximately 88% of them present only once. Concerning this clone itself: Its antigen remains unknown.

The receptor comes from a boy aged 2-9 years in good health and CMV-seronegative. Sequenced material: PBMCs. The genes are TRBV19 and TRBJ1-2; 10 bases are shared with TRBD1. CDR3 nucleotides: TGTGCCAGTACTGACAGGGGGCCTAACTATGGCTACACCTTC. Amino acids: CASTDRGPNYGYTF.